This T cell receptor beta chain was retrieved from a study of T cell responses to AZD1222 COVID-19 vaccine. Study results and limitations: It was only a handful of AZD1222 recipients who were seropositive at baseline. No day 14 peak samples; only post-peak repertoires were characterized. White British donors predominated, females outnumbered males, and clonal diversity was possibly underestimated.

Assay used: immunoSEQ multiplex PCR; TCRdb lists only in-frame clones, some missing. The profile shows tens of thousands of clones, roughly 80% of them singletons. The CDR3 contains 15 residues. CDR1 is WNHNN and CDR2 is SYGVQD in the germline V gene (reference sequence). Between the trimmed V and J ends, which lost 3 bases and 2 bases, there was a span of 13 bases. To note about this clone: The antigen is undetermined.

Specimen: peripheral blood, collected on day 0 of AZD1222 vaccination. The chain uses TRBV10-1 and TRBJ1-1, with D possibly matching TRBD1 (6 bases). The receptor was derived from an adult in good health. The CDR3 here is CASSDPTGLNTEAFF. CDR3 DNA sequence: TGCGCCAGCAGTGACCCCACAGGGTTAAACACTGAAGCTTTCTTT.